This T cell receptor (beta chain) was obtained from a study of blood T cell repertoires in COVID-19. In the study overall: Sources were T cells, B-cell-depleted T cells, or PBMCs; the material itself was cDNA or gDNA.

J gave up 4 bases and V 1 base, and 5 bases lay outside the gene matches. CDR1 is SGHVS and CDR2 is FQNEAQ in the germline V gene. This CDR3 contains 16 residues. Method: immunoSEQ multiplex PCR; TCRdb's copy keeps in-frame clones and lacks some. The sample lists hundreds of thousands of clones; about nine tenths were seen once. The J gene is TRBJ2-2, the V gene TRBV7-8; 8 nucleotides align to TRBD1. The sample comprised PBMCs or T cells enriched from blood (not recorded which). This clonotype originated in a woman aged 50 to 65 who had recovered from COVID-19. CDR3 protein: CASSLVPGGFTGELFF. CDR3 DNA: TGTGCCAGCAGCTTAGTGCCAGGGGGCTTCACCGGGGAGCTGTTTTTT.